Listed below are T cell receptor beta chains from one sample, sequenced in a study of T cells in localized non-small cell lung cancer. The table came from immunoSEQ multiplex PCR; TCRdb's copy has only in-frame clones and leaves some out. The sample contains 52,000 or so clones, over 80% of which appear only once. The sequenced sample was peripheral blood mononuclear cells, obtained before any cancer treatment. The receptors were sampled from a man between 40 and 70 years old with stage III lung adenocarcinoma. Both conserved end residues are part of each CDR3. D genes are given only for firm matches. Rows give clone size only sometimes, using once, few, many, or a class for an expanded clone.

>NA|TRBV11-2|NA|TRBJ2-1
TGTGCCAGCAGCTTCGGGTATGAGCAGTTCTTC
CASSFGYEQFF
>NA|TRBV19|NA|TRBJ1-2
TGTGCCAGTAGTATCGAAGGGGGTAGGGGTTTTCATGCTGGCTACACCTTC
CASSIEGGRGFHAGYTF
>NA|TRBV4-3|NA|TRBJ1-4
TGCGCCAGCAGCCAATCCCCGAACGGTGAAAAACTGTTTTTT
CASSQSPNGEKLFF
>NA|TRBV7-2|NA|TRBJ2-7
TGTGCCAGCAGCTTTTACTACGAGCAGTACTTC
CASSFYYEQYF
>NA|TRBV19|NA|TRBJ1-5
TGTGCCAGTAGTATATTCGGGAGGGATGATCAGCCCCAGCATTTT
CASSIFGRDDQPQHF
>NA|TRBV29-1|NA|TRBJ2-2
TGCAGCGTTGGTTCCGGGGAGCTGTTTTTT
CSVGSGELFF
>NA|TRBV6-5|NA|TRBJ1-6
TGTGCCAGCAGTTACTCTACAGCAAATTCAGTCCCCCTCCACTTT
CASSYSTANSVPLHF
>once|TRBV9|NA|TRBJ2-1
TGTGCCAGCAGCGTAACTTTGACAGCTCTGAATGAGCAGTTCTTC
CASSVTLTALNEQFF
>NA|TRBV5-4|TRBD2|TRBJ2-5
TGTGCCAGCAGCCCTAGCGGGGGGGCTGGGAGGGAGACCCAGTACTTC
CASSPSGGAGRETQYF
>NA|TRBV27|NA|TRBJ1-6
TGTGCCAGCTCCCTCGGGGGGGACACACCCCTCCACTTT
CASSLGGDTPLHF
>NA|TRBV11-2|NA|TRBJ2-3
TGTGCCAGCAGCTTCGAATTAGGAGTGGATACGCAGTATTTT
CASSFELGVDTQYF
>NA|TRBV20-1|NA|TRBJ2-3
TGCAGTGCTAGGGCAGATACGCAGTATTTT
CSARADTQYF
>NA|TRBV29-1|NA|TRBJ2-1
TGCAGCGTTCAACAGGGAAATGAGCAGTTCTTC
CSVQQGNEQFF
>NA|TRBV7-2|TRBD2|TRBJ2-5
TGTGCCAGCAGCTTACTAGCGGGGGGGCTTGAGACCCAGTACTTC
CASSLLAGGLETQYF
>NA|TRBV11-2|NA|TRBJ2-1
TGTGCCAGCAGCTTAGCGGGACTGTACAATGAGCAGTTCTTC
CASSLAGLYNEQFF
>NA|TRBV30|NA|TRBJ1-1
TGTGCCTGGAGTGTACAATCGGGCACTGAAGCTTTCTTT
CAWSVQSGTEAFF
>NA|TRBV5-1|TRBD1|TRBJ2-7
TGCGCCAGCAGCTCAGGGACAGGGGGCGGCGAGCAGTACTTC
CASSSGTGGGEQYF
>NA|TRBV2|NA|TRBJ1-4
TGTGCCAGCAGTGAAGGGTTGGTGGGCGGATCTAATGAAAAACTGTTTTTT
CASSEGLVGGSNEKLFF
>few|TRBV9|NA|TRBJ2-1
TGTGCCAGCAGCGTTTCTTTTAGCTCCTACAATGAGCAGTTCTTC
CASSVSFSSYNEQFF
>few|TRBV7-2|TRBD2|TRBJ2-4
TGTGCCAGCAGCCCCTCAGGGAGGGACAAAAACATTCAGTACTTC
CASSPSGRDKNIQYF
>NA|TRBV19|NA|TRBJ1-5
TGTGCCAGTAGTTGGGGTACGGCGTACGGACCCCAGCATTTT
CASSWGTAYGPQHF
>NA|TRBV7-9|NA|TRBJ1-2
TGTGCCAGCAGCCTAGGGCAGGAAAGGGATGGCTACACCTTC
CASSLGQERDGYTF
>NA|TRBV9|TRBD2|TRBJ2-2
TGTGCCAGCAGCGTACGGCTAGCGGGAGAAACCGGGGAGCTGTTTTTT
CASSVRLAGETGELFF
>NA|TRBV10-3|NA|TRBJ2-3
TGTGCCACCTTGGAGACAGATACGCAGTATTTT
CATLETDTQYF
>NA|TRBV10-3|TRBD1|TRBJ2-3
TGTGCCATCAGTGCCCCGACAGGGGGCGCAGATACGCAGTATTTT
CAISAPTGGADTQYF
>NA|TRBV4-3|NA|TRBJ1-4
TGCGCCAGCAGCCAAAATAGCGGGGGGCCTGAAAAACTGTTTTTT
CASSQNSGGPEKLFF
>NA|TRBV7-9|NA|TRBJ2-5
TGTGCCAGCAGCTTGGACTGGCTTGAAGAGACCCAGTACTTC
CASSLDWLEETQYF
>once|TRBV11-3|NA|TRBJ2-1
TGTGCCAGCAGCTTAGTAATGGCCTCCAATGAGCAGTTCTTC
CASSLVMASNEQFF
>NA|TRBV5-1|TRBD2|TRBJ2-5
TGCGCCAGCAGCCGGACTAGCGGGGAAGGAGAGACCCAGTACTTC
CASSRTSGEGETQYF
>NA|TRBV5-6|TRBD1|TRBJ2-2
TGTGCCAGCACCGGGACAGGGGAAGGCGGGGAGCTGTTTTTT
CASTGTGEGGELFF
>NA|TRBV7-3|NA|TRBJ2-4
TGTGCCAGCAGCCCCTCGGATCGGGTAAGGCCACTAGGCAAAAACATTCAGTACTTC
CASSPSDRVRPLGKNIQYF
>NA|TRBV4-1|TRBD1|TRBJ1-4
TGCGCCAGCAGCCAGGGGATGACAGGGGGGGATGAAAAACTGTTTTTT
CASSQGMTGGDEKLFF
>NA|TRBV5-4|NA|TRBJ2-1
TGTGCCAGCAGCCTTGGGACTGCTGTAAATGAGCAGTTCTTC
CASSLGTAVNEQFF
>few|TRBV7-9|TRBD2|TRBJ2-7
TGTGCCAGCAGCTCCGGACTAGTTGGACAGTACTTC
CASSSGLVGQYF
>NA|TRBV25-1|NA|TRBJ2-3
TGTGCCAGCAGGGAGAGGAGCACAGATACGCAGTATTTT
CASRERSTDTQYF
>NA|TRBV5-1|NA|TRBJ2-6
TGCGCCAGCAGCTCGGGTTTTACTCCGGGACCAAAGTCTGGGGCCAACGTCCTGACTTTC
CASSSGFTPGPKSGANVLTF
>NA|TRBV4-1|NA|TRBJ2-3
TGCGCCAGCAGCCAAGATAATAAGGGATTCACAGATACGCAGTATTTT
CASSQDNKGFTDTQYF
>NA|TRBV11-2|TRBD1|TRBJ2-5
TGTGCCAGCAGCGCAGGGGGCAGGGGAGAGACCCAGTACTTC
CASSAGGRGETQYF
>once|TRBV7-2|NA|TRBJ2-1
TGTGCCAGCAGCTTGGCCAGAGGGAATGAGCAGTTCTTC
CASSLARGNEQFF
>once|TRBV19|TRBD1|TRBJ1-2
TGTGCCAGTCTTTGGACAGGGGCCGAAACTAACTATGGCTACACCTTC
CASLWTGAETNYGYTF
>NA|TRBV7-9|NA|TRBJ2-7
TGTGCCAGCAGCGTCGGAAGGGAGTTGGACGGCGAGCAGTACTTC
CASSVGRELDGEQYF
>few|TRBV29-1|NA|TRBJ1-3
TGCAGCGTTGAGGTTGGGTCTGGAAACACCATATATTTT
CSVEVGSGNTIYF
>NA|TRBV7-6|TRBD2|TRBJ2-5
TGTGCCAGCAGCTCCCCAGCGGGGTTGGGAGAGACCCAGTACTTC
CASSSPAGLGETQYF
>NA|TRBV30|TRBD1|TRBJ1-5
TGTGCCTGGAGTCGGACCCCAACAGGGGATAATCAGCCCCAGCATTTT
CAWSRTPTGDNQPQHF
>NA|TRBV5-1|TRBD1|TRBJ1-4
TGCGCCAGCAGCTTAAGGGGGCAAAATGAAAAACTGTTTTTT
CASSLRGQNEKLFF
>NA|TRBV27|NA|TRBJ2-7
TGTGCCAGCACGAACCGGGACGACGAGCAGTACTTC
CASTNRDDEQYF
>NA|TRBV7-9|NA|TRBJ1-4
TGTGCCAGCAGCCTAGGACATATTCAGGAAAAACTGTTTTTT
CASSLGHIQEKLFF
>NA|TRBV29-1|TRBD2|TRBJ2-2
TGCAGCGTTCTGCGGGGGGTGGCGAACACCGGGGAGCTGTTTTTT
CSVLRGVANTGELFF